The 6 T cell receptor beta chains listed next were all sequenced from one sample in a study of blood T cell repertoires in COVID-19. Using immunoSEQ multiplex PCR, the repertoire was profiled, and TCRdb retains in-frame clones only, with some absent. Among 350,000 to 400,000 clones, 86% were seen once, and the ten largest hold about 7.1%. Source material: peripheral blood. Source of these receptors: an older woman with COVID-19, enrolled during active disease.

This clone occurred once. This chain uses TRBV29-1 with TRBJ2-1; a weak D match, TRBD1 (6 bases). Germline V lookup: CDR1 SQVTM, CDR2 ANQGSEA. Trimming left V 4 bases short and J 0 bases short, with 7 bases between. The CDR3 is made up of 13 amino acids. The CDR3 region has the DNA TGCAGCGTTGTACAGGGCTCCTACAATGAGCAGTTCTTC. Its translation: CSVVQGSYNEQFF.

V usage is TRBV18 and J usage is TRBJ2-6; D is uncertain. Looked up from germline, CDR1 is KGHSH and CDR2 is LQKENI. The length of the CDR3 is 15 residues. V lost 4 bases and J 1 base, leaving 8 bases between the germline ends. The CDR3 DNA is TGTGCCAGCTCACTTAAACAGTCTGGGGCCAACGTCCTGACTTTC. It encodes CASSLKQSGANVLTF.

The chain is built from TRBV5-6 and TRBJ1-2, with D possibly matching TRBD1 (5 bases). Germline V lookup: CDR1 SGHDT, CDR2 YYEEEE. This CDR3 region has 12 residues. V was shortened by 6 bases and J by 8 bases, with 14 bases between the two germline ends. DNA for the CDR3: TGTGCCAGCATTCGTAAGGGGCACGGCTACACCTTC. Translated: CASIRKGHGYTF.

This rearrangement joins TRBV27 to TRBJ1-2; 10 bases fit TRBD1. Germline lookup yields CDR1 MNHEY and CDR2 SMNVEV (reference sequence). This CDR3 has 14 residues. V was pared by 9 bases and J by 7 bases, with 11 bases of the junction left unmatched. The CDR3 here is CASRGQGGISGYTF. The CDR3 nucleotides read TGTGCCAGTCGCGGACAGGGGGGGATTAGTGGCTACACCTTC.

This clone has a single count. This chain joins TRBV3-1 (or the pseudogene TRBV3-2) and TRBJ2-5; TRBD2 aligns across 9 bases. Trimming took 3 bases from V and 3 from J; bases not matched to a gene: 8. The CDR3 extends over 16 amino acids. Germline CDR1 LGHDT, CDR2 YNNKEL (reference sequence). The DNA of the CDR3 is TGTGCCAGCAGCCATTCGACTAGCGGATATAAAGAGACCCAGTACTTC. It specifies CASSHSTSGYKETQYF.

This chain links TRBV5-6 with TRBJ2-7; 8 nucleotides agree with TRBD1. V shed 7 bases, J shed 2 bases, and the junction held 2 bases outside the gene matches. The CDR3 consists of 12 residues. Germline lookup yields CDR1 SGHDT and CDR2 YYEEEE. This CDR3 is CASAGGTYEQYF. The CDR3 bases are TGTGCCAGCGCAGGGGGCACCTACGAGCAGTACTTC.